These 25 T cell receptor beta chains originate from one sample sequenced in a study of T cells in Graves' hyperthyroidism and ophthalmopathy. Template material for amplifying TCR beta CDR3 regions consisted of RNA transcripts. A first-round RT-PCR of the TCR CDR3 used the HTBI primer set. TCRdb ran MiXCR on the multiplex PCR reads and lists one entry per CDR3 protein. The table shows roughly 510,000 distinct CDR3 sequences, with 46% occurring only once. Sequenced input: peripheral blood or thyroid tissue (not recorded which). Receptor source: an adult woman with Graves' disease, either hyperthyroidism or ophthalmopathy (not recorded which).

CDR3 loop: CAISEKREGYTF. The CDR3 DNA reads as TGTGCCATCAGTGAGAAGCGGGAGGGCTACACCTTC. The chain carries TRBV10-3 and TRBJ1-2, with unresolved D. Germline-derived CDR1 and CDR2 are ENHRY and SYGVKD. The CDR3 runs to 12 residues. The V and J ends lost 2 bases and 8 bases respectively, with 9 bases between them.

The CDR3 DNA sequence: TGTGCCAGCAGTGATCGCGTTGGGGCGAGCTCTGGCTACACCTTC. Amino acid sequence: CASSDRVGASSGYTF. The rearrangement joins TRBV2 to TRBJ1-2, with D maybe TRBD1 (5 bases). The V end lost 3 bases, the J end lost 7 bases, and 18 bases lay between the germline ends. The CDR3 contains 15 residues. CDR1 and CDR2 (germline): SNHLY, FYNNEI.

The chain has TRBV10-3 and TRBJ2-7; 8 nucleotides agree with TRBD1. CDR3 size: 13 residues. Germline-derived CDR1 and CDR2 are ENHRY and SYGVKD. V was clipped by 10 bases and J by 9 bases; unmatched bases: 14. The CDR3 loop reads CASSIGQGQGQYF. The CDR3 DNA is TGTGCCAGCTCCATTGGACAGGGTCAAGGGCAGTACTTC.

This clonotype appeared a few times. This sequence joins TRBV10-3 and TRBJ1-2; D is unresolved. This CDR3 contains 12 residues. Trimming shortened V by 10 bases and J by 6 bases, and 15 bases separated the two germline ends. CDR1 is ENHRY and CDR2 is SYGVKD in the germline V gene. Here the CDR3 reads CATRIGVHGYTF. For the CDR3, the DNA is TGTGCCACGCGCATTGGGGTTCATGGCTACACCTTC.

This clonotype was counted between two and nine times. V and J are TRBV29-1 and TRBJ2-7; the D is unclear. The germline V gene encodes CDR1 SQVTM and CDR2 ANQGSEA. V dropped 3 bases and J dropped 2 bases, with 17 bases sitting between them. The CDR3 extends over 15 amino acids. The CDR3 DNA sequence: TGCAGCGTTGACCCTCAGATCTTACCACCCTACGAGCAGTACTTC. Translation: CSVDPQILPPYEQYF.

This chain uses TRBV11-2 with TRBJ2-2; perhaps D is TRBD1 or TRBD2 (5 bases each). This CDR3 has 19 amino acids. Trimming shortened V by 3 bases and J by 4 bases, and 24 bases separated the two germline ends. Germline CDR1 and CDR2: SGHAT and FQNNGV. Here the CDR3 reads CASSFSRDPTRRVTGELFF. CDR3 nucleotides: TGTGCCAGCAGCTTTAGCAGGGACCCCACTAGGCGGGTCACCGGGGAGCTGTTTTTT.

This chain joins TRBV2 and TRBJ1-2; TRBD1 might be the D (5 bases). CDR1 is SNHLY and CDR2 is FYNNEI in the germline V gene. This CDR3 has 15 amino acids. Trimming removed 1 base from V and 5 bases from J, with 14 bases in between. The CDR3 DNA reads TGTGCCAGCAGTGAAGGTGGTACAGGTCGATATGGCTACACCTTC. As protein: CASSEGGTGRYGYTF.

The CDR3: CSASTGTSGDDGYTF. Here the CDR3 DNA reads TGCAGTGCTTCTACCGGGACTAGCGGGGACGATGGCTACACCTTC. V is TRBV20-1 and J is TRBJ1-2, with D possibly matching TRBD1 (5 bases). Germline V gene lookup returns CDR1 DFQATT and CDR2 SNEGSKA (reference sequence). Trimming stripped 5 bases from V and 6 bases from J, with 22 bases between. There are 15 residues in the CDR3.

The chain recombines TRBV29-1 with TRBJ2-7; 8 nucleotides agree with TRBD2. V was clipped by 6 bases and J by 3 bases; unmatched bases: 7. Germline V lookup: CDR1 SQVTM, CDR2 ANQGSEA. This CDR3 is 13 amino acids long. Here the CDR3 reads CSVDAGGNYEQYF. The CDR3 DNA sequence: TGCAGCGTAGATGCGGGAGGTAACTACGAGCAGTACTTC.

This rearrangement joins TRBV5-6 to TRBJ2-1, with D possibly TRBD1 on 6 matching bases. Germline CDR1 reads SGHDT; CDR2 reads YYEEEE. V dropped 3 bases and J dropped 2 bases, with 18 bases sitting between them. CDR3 length: 17 residues. CDR3 region: CASSYWSGTSAYNEQFF. The CDR3, as DNA: TGTGCCAGCAGCTACTGGTCCGGGACATCTGCCTACAATGAGCAGTTCTTC.

This sequence joins TRBV7-2 and TRBJ1-2; no definite D call. CDR3 length equals 13 residues. Trimming removed 3 bases at V and 5 bases at J, with 10 bases between. In germline, CDR1 is SGHTA, CDR2 FQGNSA. The CDR3 spells CASSLEPWYGYTF. CDR3 coding DNA: TGTGCCAGCAGCTTGGAACCATGGTATGGCTACACCTTC.

The chain joins TRBV7-8 to TRBJ1-2, with 12 bases matching TRBD1. The CDR3 runs to 17 residues. Germline values: CDR1 SGHVS, CDR2 FQNEAQ. Trimming took 1 base from V and 8 from J; bases not matched to a gene: 11. CDR3: CASSLGPLGQGAWGYTF. As DNA, the CDR3 is TGTGCCAGCAGCTTAGGTCCATTGGGACAGGGGGCATGGGGCTACACCTTC.

This clonotype was detected ten times or more. V usage is TRBV6-1 and J usage is TRBJ1-1; 8 bases are shared with TRBD1. The CDR3 extends over 13 amino acids. The germline CDR1 and CDR2 sequences are MNHNS and SASEGT. The junction had 2 bases not matched to a gene; V was cut back by 6 bases and J by 2 bases. CDR3 DNA sequence: TGTGCCAGCAGGACAGGGGCTAACACTGAAGCTTTCTTT. Translated: CASRTGANTEAFF.

This chain joins TRBV7-9 and TRBJ1-5; D might be TRBD1 (5 bases). Germline CDR1 is SEHNR and CDR2 is FQNEAQ (reference sequence). V lost 7 bases and J 6 bases, leaving 25 bases between the germline ends. This CDR3 comprises 17 residues. In DNA form, the CDR3 reads TGTGCCAGCAACCAAGATCGGTGGCAGGGCGGCGGTCAGCCCCAGCATTTT. Amino acid sequence: CASNQDRWQGGGQPQHF.

The chain uses TRBV14 and TRBJ2-7; D gene ambiguous. Trimming stripped 5 bases from V and 2 bases from J, with 10 bases between. Germline V lookup: CDR1 SGHDN, CDR2 FVKESK. CDR3 length equals 13 residues. The DNA for the CDR3 is TGTGCCAGCAGCGCACTCAACACCTACGAGCAGTACTTC. Translated: CASSALNTYEQYF.

The chain joins TRBV10-3 to TRBJ2-7; TRBD1 agrees at 7 bases. Trimming removed 2 bases from V and 7 bases from J; junction bases left unmatched: 8. This CDR3 comprises 14 residues. The germline gives CDR1 ENHRY, CDR2 SYGVKD. In nucleotides, the CDR3 is TGTGCCATCAGTGAGGACAGGGAGATGATAGAGCAGTACTTC. Residues: CAISEDREMIEQYF.

Written as DNA, the CDR3 is TGCGCCAGCAGCTTCGACGGGTTGAACACCGGGGAGCTGTTTTTT. Amino acid sequence: CASSFDGLNTGELFF. The chain carries TRBV5-1 and TRBJ2-2; D is unresolved. This CDR3 is built from 15 residues. Germline assignment: CDR1 SGHRS and CDR2 YFSETQ. The ends were cut back, 2 bases at V and 1 base at J, with 9 bases in the middle.

The sample holds many counts of this clonotype. This rearrangement joins TRBV6-5 to TRBJ1-6; D gene ambiguous. The CDR3 is 13 amino acids. V was pared by 5 bases and J by 6 bases, with 8 bases between. The germline V gene encodes CDR1 MNHEY and CDR2 SVGAGI. The CDR3 here is CASSPWTNSPLHF. CDR3 bases: TGTGCCAGCAGTCCTTGGACTAATTCACCCCTCCACTTT.

The V call is TRBV25-1, the J call TRBJ1-1, with TRBD1 as a possible D gene (5 bases). Trimming pared 1 base from V and 4 bases from J, leaving 28 bases between. CDR1 and CDR2 (germline): MGHDK, SYGVNS. The CDR3 consists of 20 residues. The CDR3 coding sequence is TGTGCCAGCAGTGAATCCCGGACACCCAGCAGGAACGGTGGGGGCACTGAAGCTTTCTTT. Amino acid sequence: CASSESRTPSRNGGGTEAFF.

This chain links TRBV2 with TRBJ2-1, with 11 bases matching TRBD2. Germline V gives CDR1 SNHLY, CDR2 FYNNEI. V was pared by 6 bases and J by 9 bases, with 7 bases of the junction left unmatched. The length of the CDR3 is 14 residues. The CDR3 bases are TGTGCCAGCAGGGGGACTAGCGGACCATTTGAGCAGTTCTTC. It encodes CASRGTSGPFEQFF.

This sequence joins TRBV7-3 and TRBJ2-2, with 9 bases identical to TRBD2. CDR3 length: 17 residues. Germline values: CDR1 SGHTA, CDR2 FQGTGA. The CDR3 DNA is TGTACCCTTGGAGGATTGTCTAGCGGGACGAACACCGGGGAGCTGTTTTTT. This codes for CTLGGLSSGTNTGELFF. The full variable domain, its missing parts supplied by reference TRBV7-3 and TRBJ2-2, is GAGVSQTPSNKVTEKGKYVELRCDPISGHTALYWYRQSLGQGPEFLIYFQGTGAADDSGLPNDRFFAVRPEGSVSTLKIQRTERGDSAVYLCTLGGLSSGTNTGELFFGEGSRLTVL.

As to this clonotype: This may arise from a read error, as a much more abundant clone is one base away. The chain employs TRBV20-1 and TRBJ1-2; D not certain. V was clipped by 0 bases and J by 4 bases, with 12 bases between them. Germline V gives CDR1 DFQATT, CDR2 SNEGSKA (reference sequence). This CDR3 comprises 14 residues. In DNA, the CDR3 is TGCAGTGCTAGAGATCGCGACCCTGGCTATGGCTACACCTTC. Encoded protein: CSARDRDPGYGYTF.

This clonotype was detected ten times or more. The V call is TRBV14, the J call TRBJ2-5; D perhaps matches TRBD2 (5 bases). The V and J ends lost 1 base and 7 bases respectively, with 10 bases between them. The CDR3 has 13 residues. From germline, CDR1 is SGHDN and CDR2 FVKESK. The CDR3 protein is CASSQARTGTQYF. CDR3 DNA sequence: TGTGCCAGCAGCCAAGCCAGGACTGGGACCCAGTACTTC.

The table lists this clonotype with many counts. J is TRBJ1-1 and V is TRBV5-8; D not resolved. Germline values: CDR1 SGHTS, CDR2 YDEGEE. The CDR3 is made up of 12 amino acids. Between the trimmed V and J ends, which lost 4 bases and 7 bases, there was a span of 11 bases. The CDR3 coding sequence is TGTGCCAGCAGCCGGGTGGACGGTGAAGCTTTCTTT. Its protein is CASSRVDGEAFF.

This clonotype was counted many times. This sequence joins TRBV9 and TRBJ1-2; 9 bases are shared with TRBD1. Germline CDR1 and CDR2: SGDLS and YYNGEE. After removal of 7 bases from V and 8 bases from J, the junction contained 6 bases not matched to a gene. The CDR3 runs 12 residues. The CDR3 nucleotides read TGTGCCAGCGGAGGGACAGGGAAAGGCTACACCTTC. Its protein product is CASGGTGKGYTF.